This TCR beta chain is drawn from a study of Tregs in tolerant kidney transplant recipients. Worth noting for this clone: Its antigen remains unknown.

Study observations and caveats: Findings come from small patient numbers and require larger validation. This study did not directly address biological reproducibility. Tregs expanded with activated donor B cells seemed most donor-specific.

The CDR3 contains 15 residues. V was trimmed by 2 bases and J by 6 bases, leaving 17 bases between them. CDR1 and CDR2 (germline): SGHNT, YYREEE (reference sequence). Produced via immunoSEQ multiplex PCR; TCRdb's table is partial and in-frame only. The table includes tens of thousands of clones, about 83% detected once. Unstimulated regulatory T cells (CD4+CD25+CD127-), CD4+CD25- non-regulatory cells, CD4 and CD8 cells were FACS-sorted from thawed PBMCs. This clonotype originated in a human donor in good health. The chain has TRBV5-4 and TRBJ1-1; no reliable D call. Specimen: CD4+ T cells from blood. The CDR3 DNA reads as TGTGCCAGCAGCTTTAAGCGGGCGGGCCCATCTGAAGCTTTCTTT. Its protein is CASSFKRAGPSEAFF.